The T cell receptor beta chain under discussion was sequenced for a study of T cell responses to AZD1222 COVID-19 vaccine. Whole-study results and caveats: Scientists sampled the repertoires only once the peak T cell response had passed.

Whether given at about 4 or about 12 weeks, second doses were pooled. Data came from immunoSEQ multiplex PCR; TCRdb stores just in-frame clones and leaves some out. The sample has some 100,000 clones, about 86% seen once. About this clone: Its antigen remains unknown.

Germline loops: CDR1 DFQATT, CDR2 SNEGSKA (reference sequence). The CDR3 runs 11 residues. V was trimmed by 1 base and J by 8 bases, leaving 8 bases between them. The gene calls are TRBV20-1 and TRBJ1-2, with a possible D match to TRBD1 (5 bases). The sequence came from an adult who received the AZD1222 COVID-19 vaccine. Sequencing used peripheral blood, obtained 28 days after the second AZD1222 dose. CDR3 bases: TGCAGTGCTAGAGTCAGGGAAGGCTACACCTTC. This encodes CSARVREGYTF.